Below are 21 T cell receptor beta chains sequenced from a single sample in a study of blood T cell repertoires in COVID-19. Generated by immunoSEQ multiplex PCR, the TCRdb table keeps only in-frame clones and is missing some. This sample carries 95,000 to 110,000 clones, about 85% of them seen once, and the ten largest clones take 3% to 3.5%. Sequencing used peripheral blood. The receptors here all came from a man in his fifties or sixties in a cohort sampled during active COVID-19.

This chain joins TRBV6-2 or TRBV6-3 and TRBJ2-5, with 8 positions matching TRBD2. The J segment lost 7 bases and the V segment lost 5 bases, leaving 15 bases of the junction unmatched. CDR3 length equals 16 residues. Germline CDR1 MNHEY, CDR2 SVGEGT. The CDR3 loop is CASSNLLADQAGTQYF. The CDR3 DNA reads TGTGCCAGCAGTAACTTACTAGCGGACCAAGCAGGGACCCAGTACTTC.

The chain joins TRBV5-1 to TRBJ2-1, with D possibly TRBD2 on 5 matching bases. The CDR3 totals 13 residues. Germline V gives CDR1 SGHRS, CDR2 YFSETQ. V was cut by 2 bases and J by 6 bases, with 9 bases left in between. DNA of the CDR3: TGCGCCAGCAGCTTTGGAGGAATCAATGAGCAGTTCTTC. It codes for CASSFGGINEQFF.

The rearrangement uses TRBV9 and TRBJ1-6, with a possible D match to TRBD1 (6 bases). CDR1 is SGDLS and CDR2 is YYNGEE in the germline V gene. V lost 5 bases, J lost 7 bases, and 13 bases lay in between. There are 14 residues in the CDR3. CDR3 loop: CASRGAVTNSPLHF. The DNA of the CDR3 is TGTGCCAGCAGGGGGGCGGTTACGAATTCACCCCTCCACTTT.

The genes are TRBV7-9 and TRBJ2-3; TRBD1 might be the D (5 bases). Trimming shortened V by 2 bases and J by 0 bases, and 9 bases separated the two germline ends. CDR1 SEHNR and CDR2 FQNEAQ come from the germline V gene (reference sequence). The CDR3 consists of 15 residues. The CDR3 DNA reads as TGTGCCAGCAGCTTATGGACAACTAGCACAGATACGCAGTATTTT. It specifies CASSLWTTSTDTQYF.

This clone was detected once. The rearrangement joins TRBV10-3 to TRBJ1-3; 9 bases line up with TRBD1. The CDR3 runs 16 residues. Germline V gene sequence: CDR1 ENHRY, CDR2 SYGVKD. J was trimmed by 3 bases and V by 0 bases; bases with no gene match: 3. In nucleotides, the CDR3 is TGTGCCATCAGTGAGTCGGGACAGGGAAATGGAAACACCATATATTTT. Translating gives CAISESGQGNGNTIYF.

The V gene is TRBV7-2, the J gene TRBJ1-1; D remains ambiguous. The CDR3 covers 14 residues. V lost 6 bases, J lost 3 bases, and 14 bases lay in between. Germline loops: CDR1 SGHTA, CDR2 FQGNSA. CDR3 sequence reads: CASSYQDFDTEAFF. As DNA, the CDR3 is TGTGCCAGCAGTTATCAGGATTTCGACACTGAAGCTTTCTTT.

V is TRBV5-5 and J is TRBJ2-7; 9 nucleotides match TRBD1. Trimming took 4 bases from V and 2 from J; bases not matched to a gene: 4. The CDR3 spans 14 residues. Germline assignment: CDR1 SGHKS and CDR2 YYEKEE (reference sequence). The CDR3 sequence is CASSLRDRAYEQYF. In DNA, the CDR3 is TGTGCCAGCAGCCTCCGGGACAGGGCCTACGAGCAGTACTTC.

This chain links TRBV6-5 with TRBJ1-3, with D possibly matching TRBD1 (5 bases). Germline assignment: CDR1 MNHEY and CDR2 SVGAGI. V was shortened by 8 bases and J by 0 bases, with 11 bases between the two germline ends. The CDR3 sequence is 14 residues long. In nucleotides, the CDR3 is TGTGCCAGCGGAAAGGGGTTCTCTGGAAACACCATATATTTT. This translates into CASGKGFSGNTIYF.

The rearrangement links TRBV6-5 to TRBJ2-5; 8 positions agree with TRBD2. The CDR3 consists of 13 residues. The germline V gene has CDR1 MNHEY and CDR2 SVGAGI. V trimming: 5 bases; J trimming: 6 bases; junction bases outside the gene matches: 5. The CDR3 sequence is CASSRGGLKTQYF. The CDR3 coding sequence is TGTGCCAGCAGTCGGGGGGGCTTAAAGACCCAGTACTTC.

The chain combines TRBV19 with TRBJ2-3; tentative D call: TRBD1 (6 bases). Trimming stripped 1 base from V and 6 bases from J, with 11 bases between. This CDR3 region has 14 residues. CDR1 and CDR2 from the germline V gene are LNHDA and SQIVND (reference sequence). The CDR3: CASSIGGGPDTQYF. CDR3 in DNA: TGTGCCAGTAGTATAGGAGGGGGTCCGGATACGCAGTATTTT.

This chain links TRBV28 with TRBJ2-2; 8 positions agree with TRBD2. In germline, CDR1 is MDHEN, CDR2 SYDVKM. Losses at the gene ends were 3 bases for V and 2 bases for J; bases not matched to a gene: 2. This CDR3 has 15 residues. The CDR3 loop reads CASSFSGGNTGELFF. CDR3 bases: TGTGCCAGCAGTTTCAGCGGGGGAAACACCGGGGAGCTGTTTTTT.

V gene TRBV6-4 combines with J gene TRBJ1-6, with D uncertain. The CDR3 has 13 amino acids. Deletions cut 0 bases from V and 8 bases from J, with 5 bases between. CDR1 and CDR2 from the germline V gene are MRHNA and SNTAGT. The CDR3 protein is CASSDSRYSPLHF. CDR3 bases: TGTGCCAGCAGTGACTCGAGGTATTCACCCCTCCACTTT.

The V gene is TRBV18, the J gene TRBJ1-2; D is unresolved. CDR1 is KGHSH, CDR2 LQKENI, per germline. CDR3 length: 15 residues. Deletions cut 1 base from V and 3 bases from J, with 12 bases between. The CDR3 DNA reads TGTGCCAGCTCACCACTATTGACTTCAGACTATGGCTACACCTTC. Amino acids: CASSPLLTSDYGYTF. Looking up the rest from reference TRBV18 and TRBJ1-2 gives the full variable domain: NAGVMQNPRHLVRRRGQEARLRCSPMKGHSHVYWYRQLPEEGLKFMVYLQKENIIDESGMPKERFSAEFPKEGPSILRIQQVVRGDSAAYFCASSPLLTSDYGYTFGSGTRLTVV.

This clone was detected only a few times. This chain uses TRBV7-3 with TRBJ1-1; no firm D call. CDR1 and CDR2 (germline): SGHTA, FQGTGA. The CDR3 is made up of 18 amino acids. The V end was cut by 1 base, the J end by 2 bases, with 20 bases between. This chain's CDR3 is CASSLRGPPADFNTEAFF. CDR3 nucleotides: TGTGCCAGCAGCTTAAGAGGGCCCCCGGCGGATTTTAACACTGAAGCTTTCTTT.

This rearrangement joins TRBV28 to TRBJ1-1; D unclear. V was pared by 6 bases and J by 7 bases, with 18 bases between. Germline V CDR1 and CDR2: MDHEN, SYDVKM. This CDR3 has 14 amino acids. CDR3 sequence reads: CASRTSGGIGEAFF. The CDR3 bases are TGTGCCAGCAGGACCTCCGGAGGGATCGGTGAAGCTTTCTTT.

This clone turned up a few times. The same CDR3 can be traced to other DNA sequences in this sample. In DNA form, the CDR3 reads TGCGCCAGCAGCTTGGGCGCAGGGGGGATAAATCAGCCCCAGCATTTT. Its protein is CASSLGAGGINQPQHF. This chain links TRBV5-1 with TRBJ1-5; 7 positions match TRBD1. The germline gives CDR1 SGHRS, CDR2 YFSETQ. V shed 0 bases, J shed 4 bases, and the junction held 7 bases outside the gene matches. This CDR3 has 16 residues.

The chain has TRBV3-1 (or the pseudogene TRBV3-2) and TRBJ1-3; D gene unclear. The germline V gene has CDR1 LGHDT and CDR2 YNNKEL (reference sequence). CDR3 length: 15 residues. Trimming pared 4 bases from V and 0 bases from J, leaving 10 bases between. CDR3 amino acids: CASSPWGASGNTIYF. Here the CDR3 DNA reads TGTGCCAGCAGCCCATGGGGAGCCTCTGGAAACACCATATATTTT.

The rearrangement joins TRBV6-5 to TRBJ1-4; TRBD1 might be the D (5 bases). Trimming cost V 4 bases and J 0 bases, with 12 bases left between them. CDR1 is MNHEY, CDR2 SVGAGI, per germline. The CDR3 sequence is 16 residues long. DNA of the CDR3: TGTGCCAGCAGTTTGACAGCTAAAACAACTAATGAAAAACTGTTTTTT. This sequence encodes CASSLTAKTTNEKLFF.

The V call is TRBV29-1, the J call TRBJ1-2; 10 bases are shared with TRBD1. The CDR3 length is 11 residues. J gave up 6 bases and V 7 bases, and 2 bases lay outside the gene matches. Germline-derived CDR1 and CDR2 are SQVTM and ANQGSEA. This chain's CDR3 is CSGGTGDGYTF. DNA for the CDR3: TGCAGCGGAGGGACAGGGGATGGCTACACCTTC.

The J gene is TRBJ2-3, the V gene TRBV5-1; TRBD1 is a possible D gene (7 bases). Between the trimmed V and J ends, which lost 2 bases and 4 bases, there was a span of 14 bases. The CDR3 runs 15 residues. CDR1 is SGHRS and CDR2 is YFSETQ in the germline V gene. CDR3 protein: CASSFAGQRADTQYF. CDR3 sequence (DNA): TGCGCCAGCAGCTTCGCGGGACAGCGGGCAGATACGCAGTATTTT. Looking up the rest from reference TRBV5-1 and TRBJ2-3 gives the full variable domain: KAGVTQTPRYLIKTRGQQVTLSCSPISGHRSVSWYQQTPGQGLQFLFEYFSETQRNKGNFPGRFSGRQFSNSRSEMNVSTLELGDSALYLCASSFAGQRADTQYFGPGTRLTVL.

The chain recombines TRBV11-2 with TRBJ2-3, with TRBD2 matching over 7 bases. Germline V CDR1 and CDR2: SGHAT, FQNNGV. CDR3 size: 14 residues. V gave up 1 base and J gave up 8 bases; unmatched junction bases: 6. CDR3 in DNA: TGTGCCAGCAGCTTAGTTGGTACGGGAGGTACGCAGTATTTT. It codes for CASSLVGTGGTQYF.